These 14 T cell receptor beta chains originate from one sample sequenced in a study of shared T cell receptors in the human thymus. Some clones are missing from TCRdb's copy, which holds only in-frame ones; the method was immunoSEQ multiplex PCR. The sample lists hundreds of thousands of clones, around 85% occurring once. Separately, the same data were catalogued under a study of human thymus T cells.

The sample comprised thymocytes. Receptors were obtained from a girl under three years old with a congenital heart defect.

This sequence joins TRBV10-3 and TRBJ2-1; 15 positions agree with TRBD2. With V trimmed by 6 bases and J by 9 bases, 9 bases remained unmatched. The CDR3 extends over 16 amino acids. Per the germline V gene, CDR1 is ENHRY and CDR2 is SYGVKD. CDR3 nucleotide sequence: TGTGCCATCAGGAAGGGGACTAGCGGGGGGACAGGTGAGCAGTTCTTC. This codes for CAIRKGTSGGTGEQFF.

The rearrangement uses TRBV5-4 and TRBJ1-3; a weak D match, TRBD1 (5 bases). This CDR3 is 14 amino acids long. Trimming cost V 4 bases and J 0 bases, with 8 bases left between them. Germline V lookup: CDR1 SGHNT, CDR2 YYREEE (reference sequence). The CDR3 is CASSTDTSGNTIYF. DNA of the CDR3: TGTGCCAGCAGCACGGACACCTCTGGAAACACCATATATTTT.

This chain connects TRBV14 to TRBJ1-5, with D possibly being TRBD1 (6 bases). This CDR3 has 16 amino acids. In germline, CDR1 is SGHDN, CDR2 FVKESK. V was clipped by 3 bases and J by 4 bases, with 16 bases between them. This CDR3 is CASSQLGRGKNQPQHF. The CDR3 region has the DNA TGTGCCAGCAGCCAGCTCGGTAGGGGGAAGAATCAGCCCCAGCATTTT.

V is TRBV27 and J is TRBJ2-7; D may be TRBD1 (5 bases). The V end lost 4 bases, the J end lost 3 bases, and 16 bases lay between the germline ends. The CDR3 is 15 amino acids. Germline lookup yields CDR1 MNHEY and CDR2 SMNVEV (reference sequence). The CDR3, as DNA: TGTGCCAGCAGTTCGATAGGGGAACTCCGCTACGAGCAGTACTTC. Its protein is CASSSIGELRYEQYF.

The chain is built from TRBV5-6 and TRBJ1-1; the match to TRBD1 covers 7 bases. The CDR3 contains 16 residues. Trimming cost V 0 bases and J 5 bases; bases outside gene matches: 10. The germline CDR1 and CDR2 sequences are SGHDT and YYEEEE. The CDR3 region is CASSLDGGGNSTEAFF. The CDR3 DNA reads TGTGCCAGCAGCTTGGATGGAGGGGGCAATTCAACTGAAGCTTTCTTT.

The CDR3 DNA sequence: TGTGCCAGCAGTGGGGAGGGGGAGCTGTTTTTT. Its translation: CASSGEGELFF. The chain couples TRBV2 to TRBJ2-2, with D perhaps TRBD2 (5 bases). Between the trimmed V and J ends, which lost 4 bases and 8 bases, there was a span of 5 bases. The germline V gene has CDR1 SNHLY and CDR2 FYNNEI. This CDR3 has 11 amino acids.

V gene TRBV5-1 combines with J gene TRBJ2-2, with D hard to call. Germline V gene data show CDR1 as SGHRS and CDR2 as YFSETQ. V dropped 1 base and J dropped 4 bases, with 8 bases sitting between them. This CDR3 is built from 14 residues. CDR3 in DNA: TGCGCCAGCAGCTTGCCACAGATCACCGGGGAGCTGTTTTTT. Protein product: CASSLPQITGELFF.

The rearrangement joins TRBV5-1 to TRBJ1-4; D call uncertain. This CDR3 region has 13 residues. V was clipped by 5 bases and J by 5 bases, with 10 bases between them. Germline V gene lookup returns CDR1 SGHRS and CDR2 YFSETQ. CDR3 bases: TGCGCCAGCAGTTCAGGCAGAAATGAAAAACTGTTTTTT. Protein: CASSSGRNEKLFF.

The rearrangement joins TRBV9 to TRBJ1-5, with D possibly matching TRBD1 (6 bases). This CDR3 has 18 residues. Between the trimmed V and J ends, which lost 0 bases and 2 bases, there was a span of 18 bases. Germline V CDR1 and CDR2: SGDLS, YYNGEE. The CDR3 region has the DNA TGTGCCAGCAGCGTAGACCCCGTAGGTCAGGGGTGCAATCAGCCCCAGCATTTT. This translates into CASSVDPVGQGCNQPQHF.

This rearrangement joins TRBV7-4 to TRBJ2-5; 7 bases align to TRBD1. Trimming removed 3 bases from V and 0 bases from J; junction bases left unmatched: 1. The CDR3 contains 14 residues. In germline, CDR1 is SGHVT, CDR2 SQSDAQ. The CDR3 reads CASSLGQYQETQYF. Written as DNA, the CDR3 is TGTGCCAGCAGCTTGGGACAGTACCAAGAGACCCAGTACTTC.

This chain links TRBV5-6 with TRBJ2-3; perhaps TRBD1 as D (5 bases). The CDR3 consists of 17 residues. V gave up 3 bases and J gave up 1 base, with 18 bases separating them. Germline-derived CDR1 and CDR2 are SGHDT and YYEEEE. Written as DNA, the CDR3 is TGTGCCAGCAGCTCGTACGACAGTGCCCTCGGCACAGATACGCAGTATTTT. Protein sequence: CASSSYDSALGTDTQYF.

The rearrangement links TRBV7-2 to TRBJ2-1; the D gene is possibly TRBD2 (7 bases). V was clipped by 0 bases and J by 8 bases, with 11 bases between them. CDR1 and CDR2 (germline): SGHTA, FQGNSA. The CDR3 extends over 14 amino acids. The DNA for the CDR3 is TGTGCCAGCAGCTTAGCGGGGGGGCAGTATGAGCAGTTCTTC. Amino acid sequence: CASSLAGGQYEQFF.

A single count supports this clone. The chain uses TRBV14 and TRBJ2-5; the match to TRBD2 covers 7 bases. CDR1 is SGHDN and CDR2 is FVKESK in the germline V gene. There are 16 residues in the CDR3. V lost 1 base and J lost 4; bases outside the gene matches: 9. The CDR3 DNA is TGTGCCAGCAGCCAAGGTACGCCTAGCGGAGGAGAGACCCAGTACTTC. Its translation: CASSQGTPSGGETQYF.

The rearrangement uses TRBV27 and TRBJ2-3; 11 bases line up with TRBD1. V was clipped by 2 bases and J by 1 base; unmatched bases: 2. The germline CDR1 and CDR2 sequences are MNHEY and SMNVEV (reference sequence). The CDR3 is 16 residues long. CDR3 in amino acids: CASSLEGQGGTDTQYF. In nucleotides, the CDR3 is TGTGCCAGCAGTTTAGAGGGACAGGGGGGCACAGATACGCAGTATTTT.